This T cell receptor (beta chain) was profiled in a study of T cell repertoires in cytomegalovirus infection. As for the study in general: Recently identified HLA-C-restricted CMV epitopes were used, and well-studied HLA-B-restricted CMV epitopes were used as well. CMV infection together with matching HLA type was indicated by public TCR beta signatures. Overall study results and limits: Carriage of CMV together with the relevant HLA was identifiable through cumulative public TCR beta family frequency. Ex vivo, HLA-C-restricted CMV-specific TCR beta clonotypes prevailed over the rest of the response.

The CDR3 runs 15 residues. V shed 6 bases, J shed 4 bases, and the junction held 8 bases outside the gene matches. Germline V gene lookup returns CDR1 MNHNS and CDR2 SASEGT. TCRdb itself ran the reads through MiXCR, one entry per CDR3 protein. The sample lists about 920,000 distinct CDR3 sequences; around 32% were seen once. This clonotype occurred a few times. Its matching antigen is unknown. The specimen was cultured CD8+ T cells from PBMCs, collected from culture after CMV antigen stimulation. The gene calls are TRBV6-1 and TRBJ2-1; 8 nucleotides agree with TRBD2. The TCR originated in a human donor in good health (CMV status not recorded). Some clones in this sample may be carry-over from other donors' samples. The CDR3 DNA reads TGTGCCAGCAGCCAGTTAGCGGGGTTATACAATGAGCAGTTCTTC. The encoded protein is CASSQLAGLYNEQFF.